This T cell receptor beta chain originates from a study of OX40 agonist ivuxolimab in advanced cancers. In the study overall: Patients took ivuxolimab, an agonistic anti-OX40 (CD134) antibody. Study findings and constraints: Among some nonresponders, normalized T-cell clonal expansion was also low.

Method: immunoSEQ multiplex PCR; TCRdb's copy keeps in-frame clones and lacks some. The sample has 75,000 to 95,000 clones; 89% are singletons. As for this clone: What it binds is unknown.

Between the trimmed V and J ends, which lost 3 bases and 1 base, there was a span of 10 bases. CDR3 length: 15 residues. The germline gives CDR1 LNHDA, CDR2 SQIVND (reference sequence). The sample in question was CD4+ or CD8+ T cells sorted from blood, obtained in a trial of the OX40 agonist ivuxolimab. The clonotype originates from an adult with an advanced solid tumor such as melanoma, head and neck, liver or kidney cancer. The chain uses TRBV19 and TRBJ1-5; D gene unclear. CDR3 sequence (DNA): TGTGCCAGTAGTATCCGAGGCGTCAGCAATCAGCCCCAGCATTTT. Its protein product is CASSIRGVSNQPQHF.